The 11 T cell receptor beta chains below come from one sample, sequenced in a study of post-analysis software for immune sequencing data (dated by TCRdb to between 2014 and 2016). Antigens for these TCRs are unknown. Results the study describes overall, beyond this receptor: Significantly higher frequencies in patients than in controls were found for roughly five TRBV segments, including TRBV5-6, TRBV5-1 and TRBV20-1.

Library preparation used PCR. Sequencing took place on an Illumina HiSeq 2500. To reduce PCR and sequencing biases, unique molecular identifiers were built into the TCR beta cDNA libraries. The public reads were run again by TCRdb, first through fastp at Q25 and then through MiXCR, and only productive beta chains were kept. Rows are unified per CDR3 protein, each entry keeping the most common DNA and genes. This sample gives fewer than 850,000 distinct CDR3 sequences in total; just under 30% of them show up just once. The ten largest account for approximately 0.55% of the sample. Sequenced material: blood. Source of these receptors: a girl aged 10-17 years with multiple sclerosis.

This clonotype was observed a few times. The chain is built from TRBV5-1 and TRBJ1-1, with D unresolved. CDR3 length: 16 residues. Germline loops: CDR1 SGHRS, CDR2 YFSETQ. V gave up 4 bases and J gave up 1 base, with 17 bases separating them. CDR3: CASSRVPHEGNTEAFF. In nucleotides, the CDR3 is TGCGCCAGCAGCCGCGTACCTCATGAGGGGAACACTGAAGCTTTCTTT.

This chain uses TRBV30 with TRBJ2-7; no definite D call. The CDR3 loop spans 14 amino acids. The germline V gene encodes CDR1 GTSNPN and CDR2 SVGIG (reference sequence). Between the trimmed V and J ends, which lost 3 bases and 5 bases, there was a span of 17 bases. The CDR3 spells CAWRWGGDVNEQYF. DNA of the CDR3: TGTGCCTGGAGGTGGGGTGGAGACGTCAACGAGCAGTACTTC.

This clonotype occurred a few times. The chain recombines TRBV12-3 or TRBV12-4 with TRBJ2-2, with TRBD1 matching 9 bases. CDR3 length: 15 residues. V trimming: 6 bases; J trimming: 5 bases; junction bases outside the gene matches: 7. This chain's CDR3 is CASRGGTGFTGELFF. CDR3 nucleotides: TGTGCCAGCAGAGGCGGGACAGGGTTTACCGGGGAGCTGTTTTTT.

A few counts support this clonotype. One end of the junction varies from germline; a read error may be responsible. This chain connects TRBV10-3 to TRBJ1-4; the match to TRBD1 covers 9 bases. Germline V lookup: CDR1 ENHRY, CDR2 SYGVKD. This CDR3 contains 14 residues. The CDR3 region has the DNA TGTGCCATCAGGCCGGGACAGGGTAATGAAAAACGGTTTTTT. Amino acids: CAIRPGQGNEKRFF.

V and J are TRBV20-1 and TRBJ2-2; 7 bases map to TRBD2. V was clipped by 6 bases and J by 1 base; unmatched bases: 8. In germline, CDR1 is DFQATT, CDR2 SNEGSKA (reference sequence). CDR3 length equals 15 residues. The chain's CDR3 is CSAGRLAENTGELFF. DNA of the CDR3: TGCAGTGCGGGAAGACTAGCCGAGAACACCGGGGAGCTGTTTTTT.

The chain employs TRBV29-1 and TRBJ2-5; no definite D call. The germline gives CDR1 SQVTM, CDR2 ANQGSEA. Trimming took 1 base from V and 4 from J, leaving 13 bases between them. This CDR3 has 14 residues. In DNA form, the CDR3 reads TGCAGCGTTGAAGGGTTAAGGAGCATAGAGACCCAGTACTTC. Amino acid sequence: CSVEGLRSIETQYF.

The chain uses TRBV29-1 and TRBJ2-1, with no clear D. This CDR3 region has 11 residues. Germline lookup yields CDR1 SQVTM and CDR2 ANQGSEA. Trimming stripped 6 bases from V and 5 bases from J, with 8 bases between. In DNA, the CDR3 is TGCAGCGTCTATGTAAACAATGAGCAGTTCTTC. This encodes CSVYVNNEQFF.

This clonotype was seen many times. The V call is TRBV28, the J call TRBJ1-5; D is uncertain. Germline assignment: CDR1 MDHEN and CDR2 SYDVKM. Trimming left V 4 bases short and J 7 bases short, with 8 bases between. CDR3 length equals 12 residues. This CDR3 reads CASSSGNQPQHF. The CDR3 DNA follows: TGTGCCAGCAGTTCGGGGAACCAGCCCCAGCATTTT.

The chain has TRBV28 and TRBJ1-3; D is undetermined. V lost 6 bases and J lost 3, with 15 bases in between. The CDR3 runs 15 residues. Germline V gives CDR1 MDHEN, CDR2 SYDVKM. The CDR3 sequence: CASRRPVGSGNTIYF. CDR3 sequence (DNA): TGTGCCAGCAGACGTCCGGTGGGAAGTGGAAACACCATATATTTT.

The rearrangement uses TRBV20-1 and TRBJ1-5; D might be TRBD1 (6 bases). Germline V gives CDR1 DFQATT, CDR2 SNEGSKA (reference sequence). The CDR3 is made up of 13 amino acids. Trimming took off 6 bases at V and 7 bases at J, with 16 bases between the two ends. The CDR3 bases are TGCAGTGCACCTCGGGGGGCCGAACAGCCCCAGCATTTT. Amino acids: CSAPRGAEQPQHF.

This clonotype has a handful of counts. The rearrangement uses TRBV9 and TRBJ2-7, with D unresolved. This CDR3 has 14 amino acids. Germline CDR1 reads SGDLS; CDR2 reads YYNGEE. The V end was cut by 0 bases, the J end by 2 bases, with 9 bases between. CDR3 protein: CASSVDAPPYEQYF. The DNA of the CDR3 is TGTGCCAGCAGCGTAGATGCCCCCCCCTACGAGCAGTACTTC.